This TCR beta chain was sequenced in a study of Ad26.COV2.S vaccination and SARS-CoV-2 variants (dated by TCRdb to about 2021). About the full investigation: Vaccine-arm donors were drawn from COV1001, a multicentre, randomized, double-blind, placebo-controlled phase I-IIa trial of Ad26.COV2.S in healthy adults. Ad26.COV2.S was administered intramuscularly at a dose of 5x10^10 or 1x10^11 viral particles, either as one shot or as two shots given 56 days apart. TCRbeta repertoire sequencing served as the tool for gauging how specific and how broad the SARS-CoV-2-reactive T cell receptors were following Ad26.COV2.S vaccination. Investigators did not know the trial group allocation while performing experiments and assessing outcomes. A total of around 32 samples were included in the TCR-sequenced set, comprising around 19 Ad26.COV2.S vaccine recipients, 5 placebo recipients and 8 SARS-CoV-2 convalescent individuals. Trial participants were randomized into five groups of five, in which low-dose or high-dose Ad26.COV2.S was given once or twice, or placebo was given on both occasions.

Findings and caveats that apply to the study as a whole: After vaccination, spike-specific CD8+ and CD4+ T cell responses were reported to show substantial breadth. The study was not powered for comparison of responses between vaccine doses or regimens. Spike-specific TCR breadth was higher in Ad26.COV2.S recipients than in placebo recipients (P = 0.0014). Comparable non-spike TCR breadth was observed between vaccine and placebo recipients, consistent with only spike being contained in the vaccine. The authors noted that total T cell responses may have been underestimated by the TCR breadth and depth analyses.

The germline V gene encodes CDR1 LGHNA and CDR2 YSLEER. Measured from the cysteine to the phenylalanine, the CDR3 is 16 residues long. Only CDR3 DNA remains: 48 bases, in frame from the first base. V is shortened by 0 bases, J by 2 bases, and the region joining them spans 14 bases. The sample's treatment or condition label, in plain terms: 19 received Ad26.COV2.S at low or high dose, single or two shots; roughly five received placebo; per-sample allocation not given. For vaccine and placebo recipients, the sequenced repertoires came from samples collected on day 63 after the first injection. Between 29 July and 7 August 2020, Cohort 1b enrolled about 27 adults aged 18-55 years at one site in Boston, USA. Ad26.COV2.S consisted of a replication-incompetent adenovirus type 26 vector by which a prefusion-stabilized SARS-CoV-2 spike protein from the original Wuhan strain was expressed. This clone was detected a few times. Its antigen remains undetermined. No quality values exist for individual bases; no much larger clone is one base distant.

The immunoSEQ Assay was used to sequence TCRbeta CDR3 regions. After extraction, genomic DNA underwent amplification by bias-controlled multiplex PCR, followed by high-throughput sequencing. Per the original workflow: To quantify the absolute abundance of each unique TCRbeta CDR3 region, sequences were collapsed and filtered. T cell fraction was estimated by normalizing TCRbeta template counts to usable DNA, which was measured by amplifying reference genes present in all nucleated cells. Repertoire TCRs were annotated as SARS-CoV-2-specific by exact matching of V gene, CDR3 amino acid sequence and J gene to a known reactive TCR set. The reference SARS-CoV-2 TCR set was derived from MIRA and filtered for enrichment in COVID-19-positive ImmuneCODE repertoires, a step that removed public or cross-reactive TCRs. Drawing on the MIRA antigens, annotated TCRs were analysed further at the level of specific ORF or position within ORF. Breadth was defined as the number of annotated unique rearrangements divided by the total number of unique productive rearrangements, and depth was defined as the summed frequency of the annotated unique rearrangements. Two-sided Wilcoxon rank-sum tests were applied when comparing TCR breadth between groups. Sourced from immuneACCESS, this table was stored by TCRdb with only in-frame sequences that have V and J called. A share of the clones is absent; for the studies checked, an unresolved V gene accounts for under half, and the remainder has no known explanation. From that table come the V and J calls and clone size; the DNA was used to work out D and trimming. The sample includes approximately 410,000 clones, with around 87% observed a single time. 3.6% of the sample comes from the top ten.

This sample comprised peripheral blood, obtained in a trial of Ad26.COV2.S vaccine versus placebo. This receptor chain uses TRBV4-3 and TRBJ2-7; the D gene assignment is ambiguous. The clonotype originates from a person aged 18-60 years who received the Ad26.COV2.S COVID-19 vaccine or a placebo. The base sequence is TGCGCCAGCAGCCAAGAATCGGGTGTCAGTCCCTACGAGCAGTACTTC. Translated, it gives CASSQESGVSPYEQYF.